Included here is one T cell receptor beta chain sequence, with context. This clone was recorded only once. Its antigen remains unidentified. No base-level quality is on record; no much larger clone is a single base apart. Libraries came from the immunoSEQ multiplex PCR assay. The multiplex PCR relied on a mix of 60 forward primers for TCR Vbeta segments and 13 reverse primers for TCR Jbeta segments. The CDR3 region of rearranged TCR beta genes was amplified from genomic DNA with a multiplex PCR assay. Amplified TCR beta libraries were sequenced as 87-base-pair reads on the Illumina HiSeq System. On the authors' methods: A later analysis counted around 72 million unique TCR beta chains across the 550 to 750 repertoires, and about 10 million of these chains were shared by at least two donors. A nearest-neighbor algorithm error-corrected the raw reads and collapsed the reads into unique sequences, merging closely related sequences to remove PCR and sequencing errors. CDR3 sequences were aligned to IMGT reference sequences to assign V, D and J gene segments. Each retained sequence needed at least a six-nucleotide match to both a V gene segment and a J gene segment. A rearrangement counted as productive if the CDR3 had no stop codons and remained in frame with V and J, and every other rearrangement counted as non-productive. CDR3 was defined by IMGT convention, running from the second conserved V-encoded cysteine to the conserved J-encoded phenylalanine. Sequences without an unambiguous match to a single V gene segment were excluded from the earlier analysis of 500 to 700 of the donors. In an earlier analysis of around 590 of the donors, a V segment was called functional when productive rearrangements were above 56.7%, and segregating when the standard deviation between donors exceeded 5%. To diagnose cytomegalovirus status from the catalog of TCR beta chain sequences, a statistical classification framework was built. V and J gene assignment, in a later analysis, came from comparing TCR nucleotide sequences with IMGT/GENE-DB human TR gene sequences. In a later analysis, CDR3 sequences and most-parsimonious VDJ recombination scenarios were assigned using the TCRdist pipeline. A later analysis defined each TCR beta chain by its CDR3 amino acid sequence plus V-gene family, and excluded reads lacking a unique V-gene family. A later analysis removed 600 or so highly shared, low-generation-probability nucleotide sequences to deal with suspected cross-contamination and a sequencing artifact. A later analysis calculated a clonal expansion index for each public chain from normalized within-repertoire ranks of inferred template counts. A later analysis computed generation probabilities with a VDJ recombination model fitted to out-of-frame rearrangements, and checked the results against IGoR. A later analysis scored TCR-TCR, TCR-HLA and TCR-CMV co-occurrence with hypergeometric tests, applying a repertoire-size bias correction to TCR pairs. False discovery rates were estimated in a later analysis by permuting HLA or CMV assignments 20 times. In a later analysis, co-occurring TCRs were grouped using DBSCAN, and TCRdist sequence similarity was added for clustering within HLA-allele-positive subsets. Repertoires with fewer than 30,000 or more than 120,000 public chains were left out of co-occurrence clustering, as were five repertoires with anomalous nucleotide sharing. Here the immuneACCESS table is served through TCRdb, limited to in-frame sequences with V and J called. Missing clones are a known gap in these copies; in checked studies unresolved V genes cover under half, and the rest lacks a known reason. V and J calls and clone size are given by that table; D and trimming were obtained from the DNA. For this sample there are about 160,000 clones; 75% to 85% appear just once. The top ten hold approximately 2% of the sample.

The data were taken from a study of cytomegalovirus exposure and HLA in healthy donors (dated by TCRdb to 2017 to 2019). As for the study more broadly: According to an earlier analysis of 550 to 750 of the donors, 200 million or so T cells yielded 117 million unique TCR beta sequences and about 300 Gb of sequence data. About 300 gigabases of sequencing data and 70 million to 100 million unique TCR sequences were included in an early release covering roughly 600 HLA-typed donors. Of the 300 to 500 genotyped donors, 81% were placed in the genetic ancestry cluster associated with self-reported Caucasian donors. The study aimed to test whether signatures of past pathogen exposure could be identified by cataloging public T cell receptors. Using immunosequencing, the study profiled T cell repertoires from 666 subjects and related those repertoires to cytomegalovirus serostatus. Besides the first cohort of roughly 660 subjects, a separate validation cohort made up of 95 to 150 different subjects was used. The study combined high-throughput TCR immunosequencing, statistical association of individual TCRs with disease status, and machine learning to predict cytomegalovirus infection status. A later analysis re-examined previously published TCR beta repertoires from 610 or so donors and added high-resolution HLA genotyping to investigate patterns of TCR occurrence. The later analysis used no new phenotypic data to find candidate immune exposures, relying instead on TCR beta sequences and their occurrence across donors. An earlier analysis of around 580 of the donors used high-throughput TCR beta sequencing to judge whether each TCR beta V gene segment behaved as functional or pseudogenic. Donor age, sex, ethnicity and CMV serostatus were compiled alongside the repertoire data. Genome-wide SNP genotypes for about 60% of the 666 donors were used in a later genetic analysis, which treated that subset as a discovery cohort. Every discovery cohort repertoire had been produced on one sequencing platform. HLA typing covered class I and class II loci at four-digit resolution. Typing coverage varied by locus: about 629-640 donors for A, B, C, DRB1 and DQB1; roughly 560 for DQA1; 606 for DPA1; around 450 for DPB1. A handful of DR-DQ haplotypes were handled as single units for association and clustering because linkage in the cohort was strong. Across 398 genotyped donors of the cohort, an average of about 200,000 unique TCR beta nucleotide sequences per donor were sequenced, and roughly 20% of those sequences were non-productive. Summary of the overall study and its limitations: Because counts were too low, around 17 rarely observed V segments, including chromosome 9 orphons, were left out of the earlier analysis of a few hundred of the donors. A few of the identified cytomegalovirus-associated TCR beta chains were confirmed in vitro to be specific for cytomegalovirus antigens. A cluster of highly shared sequence variants was judged likely to be a technical artifact of the sequencing pipeline. In a later analysis, HLA-associated TCR beta chains were found to be more clonally expanded and to have lower generation probabilities than equally common non-associated chains. In an earlier analysis of under 600 of the donors, most TCR beta V segments were observed in productive rearrangements about 87% or about 30% of the time, broadly matching IMGT annotations. Because some donors lacked HLA typing at each locus, the association tests relied only on the typed subset. Roughly uniform sequencing depth across donors was assumed in presence/absence analyses, although this assumption may not hold. Immune exposure information for the cohort was limited to CMV serostatus. In a later analysis, TCR association rates were found to vary across HLA loci, with the most associated TCRs seen for DRB1 alleles and the fewest for HLA-C alleles. A later genetic analysis reported fewer N-insertions in productive TCRs among donors in an Asian-associated ancestry cluster than the roughly 670-donor mean. The study gave a list of under 200 TCR beta chains associated with cytomegalovirus. At a false discovery rate of 0.05, a later analysis linked around 17,000 TCR beta sequences to specific HLA alleles. Linkage disequilibrium might explain the correlated functional status among segregating V segments, but an unknown experimental factor could not be excluded. Assigning TCR associations to individual alleles was difficult when HLA alleles, especially DR and DQ, strongly co-occurred. Some IMGT-functional V segments, including TRBV6-2 and TRBV6-3, could not be distinguished by the 87-base-pair reads and were therefore excluded. While some public TCRs were present in many individuals, most TCR sequences turned up only very rarely across donors. A later analysis found that most CMV-associated TCR beta chains appeared HLA-restricted, with HLA associations seemingly driven largely by CMV exposure. The authors suggested that the approach could potentially be generalized to other disease states and immunological phenotypes. In this cohort, only TCR beta chains were sequenced, and detectable features were limited by the absence of alpha or paired-chain data. The classifier was reported to diagnose cytomegalovirus status with high specificity and sensitivity in both the original cohort and the validation cohort. A further reported finding was that TCR beta sequences accurately predicted the HLA-A and HLA-B alleles for most subjects in the first cohort. According to a later analysis, parvovirus B19, influenza, CMV and Epstein-Barr virus appeared linked to several top co-occurrence clusters. In a later genetic analysis, a missense DCLRE1C variant was associated with V-gene and J-gene trimming of TCR beta chains, and the association was replicated in an independent cohort.

The cohort consisted of 650 to 850 healthy bone marrow donors. Cohort members were all nominally healthy when sampled, although unrecorded immune exposures were likely present. The donor was CMV seronegative and belonged to the group of 380 or so seronegative cohort members. Every donor gave a peripheral blood sample, and the peripheral blood mononuclear cells from that sample were used for TCR beta sequencing. The Qiagen DNeasy Blood Extraction Kit was used to extract genomic DNA from the blood cell samples. Spanning cysteine to phenylalanine, the CDR3 consists of 15 amino acids. The sequence is cut down to CDR3 DNA, 45 bases in frame from base 1. Clipping removes 5 bases from V and 6 bases from J, with 9 as the unmatched junction base count. Sequences SGHTA (CDR1) and FQGTGA (CDR2) are obtained from the germline V gene.

The chain is made from TRBV7-3 and TRBJ2-7; the junction holds 11 bases that match TRBD1. The sequencing input was PBMCs. This sequence originates from a woman between 18 and 30 years old in good health and CMV-seronegative. The encoded CDR3 is CASSPGQGALSEQYF. At the DNA level, the sequence is TGTGCCAGCAGCCCAGGACAGGGGGCGCTTAGCGAGCAGTACTTC.